This TCR beta chain stems from a study of blood T cell repertoires in COVID-19. Across the study: Whether acute or convalescent, the COVID-19 samples came from the United States, Italy and Spain. The analysed material was cDNA or gDNA that came from T cells, B-cell-depleted T cells, or PBMCs.

Original analysis: How many nucleated cells were present was estimated from reference gene primer amplification. Profiled with immunoSEQ multiplex PCR; TCRdb holds only in-frame clones, not every one. The V and J calls and clone size come from that table; D and trimming were worked out from the DNA. The table lists a few hundred thousand clones, about 89% of them singletons. The V end lost 2 bases, the J end lost 0 bases, and 23 bases lay between the germline ends. This CDR3 contains 20 residues. The germline V gene encodes CDR1 MDHEN and CDR2 SYDVKM. The chain combines TRBV28 with TRBJ2-1, with D unclear. This TCR derives from a man aged 25-45 years with acute or convalescent COVID-19. Sequences were obtained from peripheral blood. In DNA, the CDR3 is TGTGCCAGCAGTTTACCTTTGGGCGACGAACTGGAAAACTCCTACAATGAGCAGTTCTTC. It codes for CASSLPLGDELENSYNEQFF.